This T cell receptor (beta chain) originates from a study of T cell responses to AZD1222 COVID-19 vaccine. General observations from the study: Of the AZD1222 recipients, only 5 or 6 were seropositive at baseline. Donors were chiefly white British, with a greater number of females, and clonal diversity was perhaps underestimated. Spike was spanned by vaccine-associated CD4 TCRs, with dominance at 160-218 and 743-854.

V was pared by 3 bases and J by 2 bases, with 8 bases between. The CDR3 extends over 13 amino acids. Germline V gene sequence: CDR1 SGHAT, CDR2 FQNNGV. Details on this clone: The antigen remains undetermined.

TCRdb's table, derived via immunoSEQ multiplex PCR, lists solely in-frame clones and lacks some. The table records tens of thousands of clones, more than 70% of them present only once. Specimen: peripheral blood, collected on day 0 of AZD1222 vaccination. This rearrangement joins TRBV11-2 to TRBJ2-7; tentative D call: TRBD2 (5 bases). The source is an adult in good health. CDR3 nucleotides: TGTGCCAGCAGCTTCGGGGTTCCCTACGAGCAGTACTTC. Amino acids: CASSFGVPYEQYF.